The 14 T cell receptor beta chains below all came from one sample that was sequenced in a study of blood T cells in healthy people across ages. The use of a sample-barcoded 5' primer and a J-beta primer mix characterized a second PCR of roughly 6 to 11 cycles. TCRdb re-called the 5' RACE reads with MiXCR, one entry per CDR3 protein. The sample includes more than 1,400,000 distinct CDR3 sequences, roughly 40% of them seen just once. What was sequenced was blood. These receptors all stem from a woman aged 18-30 years in good health.

The chain recombines TRBV12-3 or TRBV12-4 with TRBJ1-2; perhaps TRBD1 as D (5 bases). The CDR3 loop spans 17 amino acids. Trimming stripped 5 bases from V and 8 bases from J, with 27 bases between. For the CDR3, the DNA is TGTGCCAGCAGTCATGGACGGACGGCAGGGAGCGGAGCAGGCTACACCTTC. This gives the protein CASSHGRTAGSGAGYTF.

Details on this clonotype: The junction departs from the called germline gene at one end, perhaps through a read error. J is TRBJ1-4 and V is TRBV12-3 or TRBV12-4, with D maybe TRBD1 (5 bases). The CDR3 has 16 amino acids. CDR3 protein: CASTLSQDLMVRKLVF. The CDR3 DNA is TGTGCCAGCACCCTTTCACAGGATCTTATGGTTCGGAAACTGGTTTTT.

The chain links TRBV20-1 to TRBJ2-3, with a tentative D call TRBD2 (5 bases). The CDR3 is 13 residues long. The V end lost 3 bases, the J end lost 6 bases, and 13 bases lay between the germline ends. Looked up from germline, CDR1 is DFQATT and CDR2 is SNEGSKA (reference sequence). The DNA for the CDR3 is TGCAGTGCTAGGCCCCTCATAGCGGATACGCAGTATTTT. It translates to CSARPLIADTQYF.

This clonotype appeared a few times. The rearrangement links TRBV5-6 to TRBJ1-4; D unclear. The V end was cut by 4 bases, the J end by 7 bases, with 11 bases between. CDR1 and CDR2 from the germline V gene are SGHDT and YYEEEE. This CDR3 region has 13 residues. This CDR3 is CASSLPSGEKLFF. The CDR3 bases are TGTGCCAGCAGCCTACCCTCCGGTGAAAAACTGTTTTTT.

The chain employs TRBV6-5 and TRBJ2-5; 8 bases are a match to TRBD1. Germline values: CDR1 MNHEY, CDR2 SVGAGI. The CDR3 has 13 amino acids. The trim removed 6 bases at V and 6 bases at J, leaving 6 bases unmatched. CDR3 coding DNA: TGTGCCAGCAGAGGACAGGGCTTAAAGACCCAGTACTTC. It codes for CASRGQGLKTQYF.

V and J are TRBV5-1 and TRBJ2-7; 9 nucleotides line up with TRBD1. This CDR3 spans 16 amino acids. The germline V gene encodes CDR1 SGHRS and CDR2 YFSETQ. Losses at the gene ends were 3 bases for V and 6 bases for J; bases not matched to a gene: 13. The CDR3: CASSSDPGTGSREQYF. The CDR3 DNA follows: TGCGCCAGCAGCTCCGATCCTGGGACAGGGTCCCGCGAGCAGTACTTC.

The chain joins TRBV7-9 to TRBJ1-2; D gene ambiguous. Germline loops: CDR1 SEHNR, CDR2 FQNEAQ (reference sequence). V was trimmed by 2 bases and J by 4 bases, leaving 17 bases between them. The CDR3 is 16 amino acids. The CDR3 sequence is CASSLRERVNGYGYTF. The DNA of the CDR3 is TGTGCCAGCAGCTTACGGGAGAGGGTCAACGGCTATGGCTACACCTTC.

As DNA, the CDR3 is TGTGCCAGCAGTACCTCCTCAGGCGGTGTGCGGGGGGCCGAGGAGACCCAGTACTTC. Amino acid sequence: CASSTSSGGVRGAEETQYF. J is TRBJ2-5 and V is TRBV27, with 8 bases matching TRBD2. V dropped 5 bases and J dropped 5; count of bases not matched to a gene: 22. Germline V lookup: CDR1 MNHEY, CDR2 SMNVEV (reference sequence). This CDR3 comprises 19 residues.

The chain has TRBV6-2 or TRBV6-3 and TRBJ1-5; 7 positions match TRBD1. Trimming removed 2 bases from V and 1 base from J; junction bases left unmatched: 8. This CDR3 spans 17 amino acids. Germline CDR1 MNHEY, CDR2 SVGEGT. The CDR3: CASSYPTGSGSNQPQHF. The CDR3 nucleotides are TGTGCCAGCAGTTACCCGACAGGGAGCGGGAGCAATCAGCCCCAGCATTTT.

This chain connects TRBV3-1 to TRBJ2-5; tentative D call: TRBD2 (6 bases). Trimming removed 3 bases from V and 0 bases from J, with 17 bases in between. In germline, CDR1 is LGHDT, CDR2 YNNKEL (reference sequence). The CDR3 totals 17 residues. The CDR3 spells CASSQGVGRSDQETQYF. The CDR3 nucleotides are TGTGCCAGCAGCCAGGGGGTAGGGAGGTCAGACCAAGAGACCCAGTACTTC.

This clonotype was counted between two and nine times. The chain couples TRBV11-1 to TRBJ2-3; 7 bases are shared with TRBD2. CDR3 length equals 16 residues. The germline gives CDR1 SGHAT, CDR2 FQDESV (reference sequence). V lost 5 bases, J lost 4 bases, and 12 bases stayed unmatched. CDR3 sequence reads: CASSRPLGGSSDTQYF. The CDR3 nucleotides read TGTGCCAGCAGCCGCCCTCTGGGCGGGAGCTCAGATACGCAGTATTTT.

The J gene is TRBJ2-1, the V gene TRBV7-3; 11 positions agree with TRBD2. Trimming removed 3 bases from V and 5 bases from J; junction bases left unmatched: 6. The CDR3 extends over 16 amino acids. In germline, CDR1 is SGHTA, CDR2 FQGTGA. This CDR3 reads CASSLSGLADNNEQFF. The CDR3 region has the DNA TGTGCCAGCAGCTTGTCGGGACTAGCGGATAACAATGAGCAGTTCTTC. Supplemented by reference TRBV7-3 and TRBJ2-1, the full variable domain reads GAGVSQTPSNKVTEKGKYVELRCDPISGHTALYWYRQSLGQGPEFLIYFQGTGAADDSGLPNDRFFAVRPEGSVSTLKIQRTERGDSAVYLCASSLSGLADNNEQFFGPGTRLTVL.

This clonotype turned up a few times. The chain couples TRBV4-1 to TRBJ2-3, with D perhaps matching TRBD2 (6 bases). The CDR3 runs 16 residues. Germline V CDR1 and CDR2: MGHRA, YSYEKL. The V and J ends lost 0 bases and 0 bases respectively, with 10 bases between them. The CDR3 sequence: CASSQDSGPSTDTQYF. CDR3 coding DNA: TGCGCCAGCAGCCAAGATAGCGGACCTAGCACAGATACGCAGTATTTT.

This clonotype was observed a handful of times. The chain couples TRBV20-1 to TRBJ1-1; D is ambiguous. Per germline, CDR1 DFQATT and CDR2 SNEGSKA (reference sequence). The CDR3 contains 14 residues. Trimming shortened V by 4 bases and J by 0 bases, and 12 bases separated the two germline ends. This CDR3 is CSAISTLLNTEAFF. CDR3 DNA: TGCAGTGCTATTAGTACTCTTTTGAACACTGAAGCTTTCTTT.